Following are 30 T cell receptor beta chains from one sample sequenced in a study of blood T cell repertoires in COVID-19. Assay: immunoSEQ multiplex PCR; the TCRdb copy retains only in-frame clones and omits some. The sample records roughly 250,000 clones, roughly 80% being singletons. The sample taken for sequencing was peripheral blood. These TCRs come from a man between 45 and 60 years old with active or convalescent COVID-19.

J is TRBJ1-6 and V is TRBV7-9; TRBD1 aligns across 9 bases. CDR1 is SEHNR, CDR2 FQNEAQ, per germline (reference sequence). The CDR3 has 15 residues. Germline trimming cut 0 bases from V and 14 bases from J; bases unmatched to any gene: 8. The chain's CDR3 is CASSLADRGQGALHF. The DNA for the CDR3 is TGTGCCAGCAGCTTAGCGGACAGGGGTCAGGGGGCCCTCCACTTT.

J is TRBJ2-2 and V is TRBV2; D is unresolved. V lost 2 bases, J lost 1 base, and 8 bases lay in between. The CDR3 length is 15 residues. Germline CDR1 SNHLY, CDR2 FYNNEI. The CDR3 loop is CASSETRQNTGELFF. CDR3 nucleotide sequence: TGTGCCAGCAGTGAAACCAGACAGAACACCGGGGAGCTGTTTTTT.

The DNA for the CDR3 is TGCGCCAGCAGCAAAAGTTGGGGGACTGTTAATGGCTACACCTTC. It is translated as CASSKSWGTVNGYTF. The chain recombines TRBV4-1 with TRBJ1-2, with D possibly matching TRBD1 (5 bases). The V and J ends lost 5 bases and 6 bases respectively, with 19 bases between them. The CDR3 is 15 amino acids. Germline values: CDR1 MGHRA, CDR2 YSYEKL.

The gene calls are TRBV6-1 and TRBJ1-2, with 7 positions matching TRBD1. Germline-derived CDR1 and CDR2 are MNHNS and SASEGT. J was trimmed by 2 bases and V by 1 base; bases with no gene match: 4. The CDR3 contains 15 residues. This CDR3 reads CASSEGQGTNYGYTF. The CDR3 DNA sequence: TGTGCCAGCAGTGAAGGACAGGGAACAAACTATGGCTACACCTTC.

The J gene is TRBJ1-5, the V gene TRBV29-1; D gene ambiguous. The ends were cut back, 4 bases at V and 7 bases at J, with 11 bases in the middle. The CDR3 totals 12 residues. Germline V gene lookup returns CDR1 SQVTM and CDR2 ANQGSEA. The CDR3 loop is CSVGSGEQPQHF. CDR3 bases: TGCAGCGTTGGGTCCGGGGAACAGCCCCAGCATTTT.

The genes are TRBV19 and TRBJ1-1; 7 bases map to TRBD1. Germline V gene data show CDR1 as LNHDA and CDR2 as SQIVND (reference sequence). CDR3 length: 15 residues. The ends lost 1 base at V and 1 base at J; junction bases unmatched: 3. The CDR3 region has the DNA TGTGCCAGTAGTATAGCGTGGACAGGGAACACTGAAGCTTTCTTT. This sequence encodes CASSIAWTGNTEAFF.

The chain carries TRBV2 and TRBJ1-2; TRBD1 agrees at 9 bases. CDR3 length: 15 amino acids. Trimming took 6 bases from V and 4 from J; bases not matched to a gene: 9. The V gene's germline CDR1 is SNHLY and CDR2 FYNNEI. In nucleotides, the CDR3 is TGTGCCAGCAGCCGGACTCCGGGACAGGGCTATGGCTACACCTTC. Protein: CASSRTPGQGYGYTF.

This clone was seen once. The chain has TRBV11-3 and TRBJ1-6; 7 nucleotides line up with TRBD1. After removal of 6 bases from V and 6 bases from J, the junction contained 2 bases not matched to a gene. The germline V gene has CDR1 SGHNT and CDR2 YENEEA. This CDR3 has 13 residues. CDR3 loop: CASSRDSNSPLHF. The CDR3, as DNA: TGTGCCAGCAGTCGGGACAGTAATTCACCCCTCCACTTT.

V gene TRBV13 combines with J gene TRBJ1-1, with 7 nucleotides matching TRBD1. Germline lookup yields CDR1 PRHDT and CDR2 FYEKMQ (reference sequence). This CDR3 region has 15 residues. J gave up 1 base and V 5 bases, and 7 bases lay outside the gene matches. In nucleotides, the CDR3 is TGTGCCAGCAGCGCTACAGGGGACCCGAACACTGAAGCTTTCTTT. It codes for CASSATGDPNTEAFF.

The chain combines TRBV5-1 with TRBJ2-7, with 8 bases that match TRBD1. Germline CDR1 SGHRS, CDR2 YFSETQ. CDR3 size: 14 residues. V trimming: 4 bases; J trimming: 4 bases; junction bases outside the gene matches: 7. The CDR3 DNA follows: TGCGCCAGCAGCGGTACAGGGGGTAGGTACGAGCAGTACTTC. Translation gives CASSGTGGRYEQYF. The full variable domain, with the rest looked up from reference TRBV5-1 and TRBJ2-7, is KAGVTQTPRYLIKTRGQQVTLSCSPISGHRSVSWYQQTPGQGLQFLFEYFSETQRNKGNFPGRFSGRQFSNSRSEMNVSTLELGDSALYLCASSGTGGRYEQYFGPGTRLTVT.

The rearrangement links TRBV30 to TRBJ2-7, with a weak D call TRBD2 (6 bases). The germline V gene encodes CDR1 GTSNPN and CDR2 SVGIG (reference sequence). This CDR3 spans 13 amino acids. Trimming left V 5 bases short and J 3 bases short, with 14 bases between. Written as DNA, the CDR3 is TGTGCCTGGGGGACTGTGGGAGGCTACGAGCAGTACTTC. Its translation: CAWGTVGGYEQYF.

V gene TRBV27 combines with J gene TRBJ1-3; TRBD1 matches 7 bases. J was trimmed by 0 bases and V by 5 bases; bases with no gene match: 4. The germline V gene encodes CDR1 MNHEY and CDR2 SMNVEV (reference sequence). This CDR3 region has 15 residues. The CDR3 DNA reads TGTGCCAGCAGTCTGACAGGGCGCTCTGGAAACACCATATATTTT. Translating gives CASSLTGRSGNTIYF.

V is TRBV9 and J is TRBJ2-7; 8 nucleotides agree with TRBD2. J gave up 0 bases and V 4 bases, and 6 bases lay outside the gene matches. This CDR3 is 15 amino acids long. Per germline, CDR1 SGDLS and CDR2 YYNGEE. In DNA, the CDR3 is TGTGCCAGCAGCCCGCTAGCGGGTGTCTCCTACGAGCAGTACTTC. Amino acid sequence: CASSPLAGVSYEQYF.

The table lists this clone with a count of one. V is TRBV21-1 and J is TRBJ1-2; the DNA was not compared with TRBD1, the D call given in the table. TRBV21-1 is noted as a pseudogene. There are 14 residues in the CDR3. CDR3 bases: TGTGCCAGCAGCGCTGGACAGGGGGAGAATGGCTACACCTTC. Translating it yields CASSAGQGENGYTF.

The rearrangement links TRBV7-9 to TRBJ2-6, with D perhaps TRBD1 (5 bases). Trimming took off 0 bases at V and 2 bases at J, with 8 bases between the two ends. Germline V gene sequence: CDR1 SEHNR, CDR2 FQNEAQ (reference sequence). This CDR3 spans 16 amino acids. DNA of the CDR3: TGTGCCAGCAGCTTAGCGCAGGGTGCTGGGGCCAACGTCCTGACTTTC. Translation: CASSLAQGAGANVLTF.

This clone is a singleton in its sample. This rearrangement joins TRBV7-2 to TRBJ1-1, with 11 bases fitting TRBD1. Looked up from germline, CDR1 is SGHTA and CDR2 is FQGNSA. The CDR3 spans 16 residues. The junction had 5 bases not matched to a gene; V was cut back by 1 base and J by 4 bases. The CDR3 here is CASSLGDRGLRTEAFF. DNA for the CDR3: TGTGCCAGCAGCTTAGGGGACAGGGGGTTACGCACTGAAGCTTTCTTT.

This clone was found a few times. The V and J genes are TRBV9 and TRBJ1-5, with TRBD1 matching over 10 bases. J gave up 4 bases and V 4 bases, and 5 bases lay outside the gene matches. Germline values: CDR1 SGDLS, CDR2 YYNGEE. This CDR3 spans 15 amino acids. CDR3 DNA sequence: TGTGCCAGCAGCCCCGGACAGGGGGGAAATCAGCCCCAGCATTTT. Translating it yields CASSPGQGGNQPQHF.

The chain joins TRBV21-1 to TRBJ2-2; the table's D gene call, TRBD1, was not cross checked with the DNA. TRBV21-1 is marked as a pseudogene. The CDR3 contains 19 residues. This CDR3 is CASSKPRPDRGGLHGELFF. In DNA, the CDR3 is TGTGCCAGCAGCAAACCCAGACCGGACAGGGGAGGATTGCACGGGGAGCTGTTTTTT.

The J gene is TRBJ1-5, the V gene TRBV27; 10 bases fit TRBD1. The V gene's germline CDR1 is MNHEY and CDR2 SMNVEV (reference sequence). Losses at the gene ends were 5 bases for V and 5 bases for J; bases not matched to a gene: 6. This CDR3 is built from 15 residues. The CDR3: CASSPDRGQDQPQHF. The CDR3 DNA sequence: TGTGCCAGCAGTCCAGACAGGGGGCAGGATCAGCCCCAGCATTTT.

CDR3 in DNA: TGCGCCAGCAGCCAGAATCGAGGAACCGGGGAGCTGTTTTTT. Protein: CASSQNRGTGELFF. V and J are TRBV5-1 and TRBJ2-2; D not resolved. The germline V and J ends were trimmed by 4 bases and 5 bases, with 12 bases remaining between them. CDR3 length equals 14 residues. Germline CDR1 is SGHRS and CDR2 is YFSETQ. Full variable domain (remainder filled in from reference TRBV5-1 and TRBJ2-2): KAGVTQTPRYLIKTRGQQVTLSCSPISGHRSVSWYQQTPGQGLQFLFEYFSETQRNKGNFPGRFSGRQFSNSRSEMNVSTLELGDSALYLCASSQNRGTGELFFGEGSRLTVL.

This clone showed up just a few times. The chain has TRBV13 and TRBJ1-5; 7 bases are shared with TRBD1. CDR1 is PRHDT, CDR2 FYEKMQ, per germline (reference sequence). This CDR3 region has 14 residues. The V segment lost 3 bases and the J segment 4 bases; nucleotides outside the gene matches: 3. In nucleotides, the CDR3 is TGTGCCAGCAGCTTCGGACAGGATAATCAGCCCCAGCATTTT. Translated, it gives CASSFGQDNQPQHF.

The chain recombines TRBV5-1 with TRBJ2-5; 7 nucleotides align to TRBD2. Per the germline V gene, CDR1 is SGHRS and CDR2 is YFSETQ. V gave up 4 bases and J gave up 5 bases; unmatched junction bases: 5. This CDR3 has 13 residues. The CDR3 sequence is CASSGDGRETQYF. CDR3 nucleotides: TGCGCCAGCAGCGGAGACGGGAGGGAGACCCAGTACTTC.

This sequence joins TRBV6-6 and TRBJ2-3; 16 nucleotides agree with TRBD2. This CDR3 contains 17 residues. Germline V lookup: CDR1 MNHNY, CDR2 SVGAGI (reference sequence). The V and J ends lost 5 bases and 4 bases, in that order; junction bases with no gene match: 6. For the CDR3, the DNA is TGTGCCAGCAGTCACGGGACTAGCGGGGGGGCCGCAGATACGCAGTATTTT. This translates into CASSHGTSGGAADTQYF.

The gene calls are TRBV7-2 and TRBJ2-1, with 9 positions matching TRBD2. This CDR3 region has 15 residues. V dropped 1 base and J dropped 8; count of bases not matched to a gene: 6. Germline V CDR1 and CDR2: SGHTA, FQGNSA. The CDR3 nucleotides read TGTGCCAGCAGCTTAGACGGCGGGGGGGCCTATGAGCAGTTCTTC. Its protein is CASSLDGGGAYEQFF.

Here the CDR3 reads CASSLRSEDTEAFF. The CDR3 DNA follows: TGTGCCAGCAGCTTACGGTCCGAGGACACTGAAGCTTTCTTT. The chain links TRBV9 to TRBJ1-1; no clear D gene. Germline V gives CDR1 SGDLS, CDR2 YYNGEE. The CDR3 contains 14 residues. The V and J ends lost 4 bases and 3 bases respectively, with 13 bases between them.

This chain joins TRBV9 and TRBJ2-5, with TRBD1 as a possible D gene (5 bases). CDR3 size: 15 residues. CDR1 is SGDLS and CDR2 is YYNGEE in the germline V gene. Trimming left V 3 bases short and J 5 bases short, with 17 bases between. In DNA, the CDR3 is TGTGCCAGCAGCGGGGGTTGGGGCTTCGGGGAGACCCAGTACTTC. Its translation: CASSGGWGFGETQYF.

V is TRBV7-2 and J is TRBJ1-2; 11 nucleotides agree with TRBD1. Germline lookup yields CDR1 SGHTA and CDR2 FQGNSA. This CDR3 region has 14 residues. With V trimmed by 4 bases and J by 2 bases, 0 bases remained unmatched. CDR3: CASSWTGGNYGYTF. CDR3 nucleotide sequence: TGTGCCAGCAGCTGGACAGGGGGCAACTATGGCTACACCTTC.

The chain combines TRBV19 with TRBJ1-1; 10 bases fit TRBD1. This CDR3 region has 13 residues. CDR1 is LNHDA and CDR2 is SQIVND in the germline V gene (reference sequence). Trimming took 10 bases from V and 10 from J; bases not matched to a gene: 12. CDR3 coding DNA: TGTGCCACCTCACCCGGGACAGGGGATCCAGCTTTCTTT. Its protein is CATSPGTGDPAFF.

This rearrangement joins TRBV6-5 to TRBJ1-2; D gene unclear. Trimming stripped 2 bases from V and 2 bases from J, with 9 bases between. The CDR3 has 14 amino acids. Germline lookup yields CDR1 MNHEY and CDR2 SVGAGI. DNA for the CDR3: TGTGCCAGCAGTTACGATAGGGAGAACTATGGCTACACCTTC. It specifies CASSYDRENYGYTF.

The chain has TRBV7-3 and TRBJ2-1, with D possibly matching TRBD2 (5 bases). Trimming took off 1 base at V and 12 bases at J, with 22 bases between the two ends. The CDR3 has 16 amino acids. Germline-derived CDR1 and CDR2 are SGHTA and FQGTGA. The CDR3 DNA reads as TGTGCCAGCAGCTTAATCGCGGGCTTCGGTTCTGGAGGGCAGTTCTTC. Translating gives CASSLIAGFGSGGQFF.